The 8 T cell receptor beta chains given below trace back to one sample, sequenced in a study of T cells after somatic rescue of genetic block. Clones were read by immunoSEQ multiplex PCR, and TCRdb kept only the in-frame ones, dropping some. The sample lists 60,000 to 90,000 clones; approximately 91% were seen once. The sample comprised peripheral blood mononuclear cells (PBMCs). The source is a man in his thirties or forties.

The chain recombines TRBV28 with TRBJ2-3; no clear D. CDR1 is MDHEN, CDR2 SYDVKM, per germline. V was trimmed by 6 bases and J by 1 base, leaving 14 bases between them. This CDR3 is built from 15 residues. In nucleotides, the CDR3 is TGTGCCAGCAGGAGCAGGTTCCCGGGCACAGATACGCAGTATTTT. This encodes CASRSRFPGTDTQYF.

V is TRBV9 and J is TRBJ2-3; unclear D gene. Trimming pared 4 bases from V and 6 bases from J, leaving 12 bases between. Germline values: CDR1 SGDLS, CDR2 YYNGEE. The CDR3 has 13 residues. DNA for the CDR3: TGTGCCAGCAGCCTTAGCTCCGCCGATACGCAGTATTTT. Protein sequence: CASSLSSADTQYF.

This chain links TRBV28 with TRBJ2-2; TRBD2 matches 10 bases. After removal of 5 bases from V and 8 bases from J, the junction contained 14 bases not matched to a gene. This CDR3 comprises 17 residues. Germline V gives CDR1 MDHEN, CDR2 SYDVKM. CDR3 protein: CASSHPSGRLLRGELFF. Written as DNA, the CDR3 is TGTGCCAGCAGTCACCCTAGCGGGAGACTCCTTAGAGGGGAGCTGTTTTTT. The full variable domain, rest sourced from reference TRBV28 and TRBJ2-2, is DVKVTQSSRYLVKRTGEKVFLECVQDMDHENMFWYRQDPGLGLRLIYFSYDVKMKEKGDIPEGYSVSREKKERFSLILESASTNQTSMYLCASSHPSGRLLRGELFFGEGSRLTVL.

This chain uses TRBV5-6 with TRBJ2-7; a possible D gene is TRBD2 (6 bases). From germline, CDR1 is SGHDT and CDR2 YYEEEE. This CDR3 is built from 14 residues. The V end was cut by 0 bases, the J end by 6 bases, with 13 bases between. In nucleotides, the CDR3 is TGTGCCAGCAGCTTGGAAAGGGAGGATGTCGAGCAGTACTTC. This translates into CASSLEREDVEQYF. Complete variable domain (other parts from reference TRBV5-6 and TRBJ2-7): DAGVTQSPTHLIKTRGQQVTLRCSPKSGHDTVSWYQQALGQGPQFIFQYYEEEERQRGNFPDRFSGHQFPNYSSELNVNALLLGDSALYLCASSLEREDVEQYFGPGTRLTVT.

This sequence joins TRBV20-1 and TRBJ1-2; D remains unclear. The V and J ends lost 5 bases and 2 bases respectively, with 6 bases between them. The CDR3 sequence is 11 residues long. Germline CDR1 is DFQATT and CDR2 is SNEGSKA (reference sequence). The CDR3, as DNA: TGCAGTGCTGGGCGCAACTATGGCTACACCTTC. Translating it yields CSAGRNYGYTF.

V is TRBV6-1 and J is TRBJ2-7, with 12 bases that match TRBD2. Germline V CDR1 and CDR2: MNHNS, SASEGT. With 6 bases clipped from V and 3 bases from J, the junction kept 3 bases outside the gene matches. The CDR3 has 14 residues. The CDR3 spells CASRTSGGNYEQYF. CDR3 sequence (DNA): TGTGCCAGCAGAACTAGCGGGGGGAACTACGAGCAGTACTTC.

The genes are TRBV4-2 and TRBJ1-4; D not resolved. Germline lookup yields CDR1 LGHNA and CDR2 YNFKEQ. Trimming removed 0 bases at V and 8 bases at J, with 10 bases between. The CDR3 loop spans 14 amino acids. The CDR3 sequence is CASSQDPLEEKLFF. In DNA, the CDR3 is TGTGCCAGCAGCCAAGACCCGTTAGAGGAAAAACTGTTTTTT.

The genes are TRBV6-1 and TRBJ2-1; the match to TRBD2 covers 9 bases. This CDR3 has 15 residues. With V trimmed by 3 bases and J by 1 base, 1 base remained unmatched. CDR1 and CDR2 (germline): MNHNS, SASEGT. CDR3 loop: CASSELAGSYNEQFF. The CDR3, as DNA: TGTGCCAGCAGTGAGCTAGCGGGGTCCTACAATGAGCAGTTCTTC.